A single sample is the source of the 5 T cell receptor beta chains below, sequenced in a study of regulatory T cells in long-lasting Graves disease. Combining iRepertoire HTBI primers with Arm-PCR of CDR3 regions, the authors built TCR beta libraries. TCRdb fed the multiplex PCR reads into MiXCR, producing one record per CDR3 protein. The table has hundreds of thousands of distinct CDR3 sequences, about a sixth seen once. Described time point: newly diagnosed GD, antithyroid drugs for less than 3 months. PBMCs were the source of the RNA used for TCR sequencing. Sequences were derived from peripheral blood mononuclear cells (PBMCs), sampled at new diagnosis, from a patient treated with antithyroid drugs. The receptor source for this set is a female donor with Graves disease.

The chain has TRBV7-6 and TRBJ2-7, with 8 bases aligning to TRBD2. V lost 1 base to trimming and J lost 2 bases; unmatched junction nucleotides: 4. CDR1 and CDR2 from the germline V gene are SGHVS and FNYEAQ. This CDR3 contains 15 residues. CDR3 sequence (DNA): TGTGCCAGCAGCTTAGTGGTAGCGGGGACCTACGAGCAGTACTTC. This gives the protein CASSLVVAGTYEQYF.

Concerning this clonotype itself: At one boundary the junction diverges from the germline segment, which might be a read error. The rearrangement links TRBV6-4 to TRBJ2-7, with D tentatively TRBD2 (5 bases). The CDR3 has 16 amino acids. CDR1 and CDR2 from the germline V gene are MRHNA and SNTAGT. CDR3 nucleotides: TGTGCCAGCAGTTACTCGAGATTCAAACTAGCCTACGAGCAGTACTTC. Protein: CASSYSRFKLAYEQYF.

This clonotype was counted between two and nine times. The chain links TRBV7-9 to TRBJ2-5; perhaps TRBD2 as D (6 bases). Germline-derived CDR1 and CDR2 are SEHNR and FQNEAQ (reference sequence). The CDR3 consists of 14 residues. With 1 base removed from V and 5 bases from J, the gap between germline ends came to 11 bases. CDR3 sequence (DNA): TGTGCCAGCAGCTTAGATACTAGCCGGGAGACCCAGTACTTC. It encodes CASSLDTSRETQYF.

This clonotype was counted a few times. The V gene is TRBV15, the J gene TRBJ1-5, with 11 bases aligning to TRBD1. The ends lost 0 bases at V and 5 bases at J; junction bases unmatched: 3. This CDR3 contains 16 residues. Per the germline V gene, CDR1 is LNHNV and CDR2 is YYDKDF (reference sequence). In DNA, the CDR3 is TGTGCCACCAGCAGAGACGGACAGGGGGCATATCAGCCCCAGCATTTT. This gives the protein CATSRDGQGAYQPQHF.

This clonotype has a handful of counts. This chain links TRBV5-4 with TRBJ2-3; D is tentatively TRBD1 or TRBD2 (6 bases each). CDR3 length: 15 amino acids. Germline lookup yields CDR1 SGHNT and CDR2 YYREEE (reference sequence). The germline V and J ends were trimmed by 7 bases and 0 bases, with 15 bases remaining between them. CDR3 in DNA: TGTGCCAGCGCTGGGGGGCCTTCTAGCACAGATACGCAGTATTTT. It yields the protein CASAGGPSSTDTQYF.